Listed here are 6 T cell receptor beta chains from one sample, sequenced in a study of shared clonotypes between healthy human individuals. Assay: immunoSEQ multiplex PCR; the TCRdb copy retains only in-frame clones and omits some. The table has roughly 2.1 million clones, about 93% seen once; the top ten hold around 1.7%. Naive CD8 cells lacked CD45RO and underwent positive selection for CCR7, leaving out terminally differentiated effector memory CD45RA+ cells. The source material was naive CD8+ T cells from PBMCs. These receptors were collected from a young man in good health. Some clones in this sample may be carry-over from other donors' samples.

This rearrangement joins TRBV10-2 to TRBJ2-1; D assignment may be TRBD1 or TRBD2 (5 bases each). V lost 4 bases and J lost 4, with 11 bases in between. From germline, CDR1 is WSHSY and CDR2 SAAADI. There are 14 residues in the CDR3. Here the CDR3 reads CASSALGTYNEQFF. DNA of the CDR3: TGCGCCAGCAGTGCGCTCGGGACGTACAATGAGCAGTTCTTC.

This sequence joins TRBV2 and TRBJ1-2; TRBD1 might be the D (5 bases). Germline V gives CDR1 SNHLY, CDR2 FYNNEI. V lost 5 bases and J 4 bases, leaving 17 bases between the germline ends. This CDR3 is 15 amino acids long. The CDR3 protein is CASSSLPTDSYGYTF. CDR3 sequence (DNA): TGTGCCAGCAGTTCTCTCCCGACAGACTCCTATGGCTACACCTTC.

On this clone itself: The sample contains more than one DNA sequence encoding this CDR3. The rearrangement uses TRBV6-5 and TRBJ2-7, with a tentative D call TRBD1 (5 bases). The CDR3 is 12 residues long. The V end lost 2 bases, the J end lost 5 bases, and 7 bases lay between the germline ends. Germline V gene sequence: CDR1 MNHEY, CDR2 SVGAGI. The CDR3 is CASSYRGHEQYF. The CDR3 coding sequence is TGTGCCAGCAGTTACAGGGGCCACGAGCAGTACTTC.

This clone was seen a handful of times. The rearrangement joins TRBV7-9 to TRBJ1-1; D is ambiguous. With 5 bases removed from V and 1 base from J, the gap between germline ends came to 8 bases. The CDR3 consists of 13 residues. The germline gives CDR1 SEHNR, CDR2 FQNEAQ (reference sequence). The CDR3 protein is CASSRAPNTEAFF. The CDR3 nucleotides read TGTGCCAGCAGCCGTGCCCCGAACACTGAAGCTTTCTTT.

V and J are TRBV13 and TRBJ2-5, with D possibly being TRBD1 (7 bases). CDR3 length equals 15 residues. Trimming shortened V by 0 bases and J by 6 bases, and 14 bases separated the two germline ends. In germline, CDR1 is PRHDT, CDR2 FYEKMQ (reference sequence). The CDR3 sequence: CASSLGAGQLKTQYF. Here the CDR3 DNA reads TGTGCCAGCAGCTTAGGCGCGGGACAGTTGAAGACCCAGTACTTC.

The J gene is TRBJ2-3, the V gene TRBV28, with TRBD2 matching over 9 bases. With 5 bases clipped from V and 4 bases from J, the junction kept 10 bases outside the gene matches. The germline V gene encodes CDR1 MDHEN and CDR2 SYDVKM. The CDR3 runs to 16 residues. CDR3: CASSPSLAGSSDTQYF. The CDR3 DNA reads as TGTGCCAGCAGTCCCAGCCTAGCGGGAAGTTCAGATACGCAGTATTTT.